The 9 T cell receptor beta chains listed next were all sequenced from one sample in a study of T cell changes during pregnancy in multiple sclerosis. The assay was immunoSEQ multiplex PCR, and TCRdb's table has in-frame clones only and misses some. In the table there are some 49,000 clones, around 91% of which are singletons. The material sequenced was CD4+ T cells from peripheral blood mononuclear cells, taken in the second trimester of pregnancy. The source is a female donor in good health, enrolled as a control in a pregnancy study.

The chain joins TRBV6-1 to TRBJ1-1; D uncertain. This CDR3 region has 12 residues. The germline V gene encodes CDR1 MNHNS and CDR2 SASEGT. Between the trimmed V and J ends, which lost 7 bases and 2 bases, there was a span of 8 bases. This CDR3 is CASMRTNTEAFF. The CDR3 DNA sequence: TGTGCCAGCATGCGGACTAACACTGAAGCTTTCTTT.

The V and J genes are TRBV6-1 and TRBJ2-7, with D maybe TRBD1 (5 bases). The CDR3 is made up of 12 amino acids. Germline V gene sequence: CDR1 MNHNS, CDR2 SASEGT. V shed 7 bases and J shed 8 bases, with 15 bases lying between them. The CDR3: CASTDSRGKQYF. Here the CDR3 DNA reads TGTGCCAGCACAGACAGTCGTGGAAAGCAGTACTTC.

J is TRBJ1-1 and V is TRBV5-1, with 8 bases matching TRBD1. The ends lost 0 bases at V and 9 bases at J; junction bases unmatched: 4. The CDR3 spans 13 residues. From germline, CDR1 is SGHRS and CDR2 YFSETQ. The CDR3 nucleotides read TGCGCCAGCAGCTTGGAGGACAGGGAACAAGCTTTCTTT. This translates into CASSLEDREQAFF.

This rearrangement joins TRBV30 to TRBJ2-2, with a possible D match to TRBD2 (6 bases). Germline assignment: CDR1 GTSNPN and CDR2 SVGIG (reference sequence). Trimming took 3 bases from V and 2 from J, leaving 13 bases between them. The CDR3 consists of 15 residues. The DNA for the CDR3 is TGTGCCTGGAGCCCCTCGGGAGTTAACACCGGGGAGCTGTTTTTT. Its translation is CAWSPSGVNTGELFF.

V usage is TRBV19 and J usage is TRBJ1-1, with TRBD1 matching 8 bases. The CDR3 contains 15 residues. V shed 3 bases and J 2 bases; nucleotides not matched to a gene: 5. CDR1 and CDR2 from the germline V gene are LNHDA and SQIVND (reference sequence). The CDR3 protein is CASSIGRGRNTEAFF. The CDR3 nucleotides read TGTGCCAGTAGTATCGGCAGGGGGCGAAACACTGAAGCTTTCTTT.

The V call is TRBV2, the J call TRBJ2-7, with D tentatively TRBD2 (5 bases). In germline, CDR1 is SNHLY, CDR2 FYNNEI. The CDR3 sequence is 12 residues long. The V end lost 8 bases, the J end lost 0 bases, and 8 bases lay between the germline ends. The CDR3, as DNA: TGTGCCAGCCGACGGGACTCCTACGAGCAGTACTTC. It is translated as CASRRDSYEQYF.

The rearrangement links TRBV6-4 to TRBJ1-1; D is ambiguous. The V end was cut by 6 bases, the J end by 1 base, with 18 bases between. CDR1 and CDR2 from the germline V gene are MRHNA and SNTAGT. The CDR3 has 16 residues. The CDR3, as DNA: TGTGCCAGCAGCCGGAAGGGAGGGAGGGCGAACACTGAAGCTTTCTTT. Its translation: CASSRKGGRANTEAFF.

The genes are TRBV5-4 and TRBJ1-3; 9 nucleotides line up with TRBD1. Germline V gene data show CDR1 as SGHNT and CDR2 as YYREEE (reference sequence). V gave up 0 bases and J gave up 2 bases; unmatched junction bases: 3. The CDR3 contains 16 residues. In nucleotides, the CDR3 is TGTGCCAGCAGCTTGGGTGGGACAGGGACTGGAAACACCATATATTTT. This gives the protein CASSLGGTGTGNTIYF.

This clone was seen only once. The rearrangement joins TRBV7-3 to TRBJ2-7; 7 nucleotides agree with TRBD2. Unmatched junction bases numbered 4, after V lost 3 bases and J lost 5 bases. The CDR3 extends over 13 amino acids. Germline assignment: CDR1 SGHTA and CDR2 FQGTGA. Here the CDR3 reads CASSLGGGHEQYF. The CDR3 region has the DNA TGTGCCAGCAGCTTGGGCGGGGGACACGAGCAGTACTTC.